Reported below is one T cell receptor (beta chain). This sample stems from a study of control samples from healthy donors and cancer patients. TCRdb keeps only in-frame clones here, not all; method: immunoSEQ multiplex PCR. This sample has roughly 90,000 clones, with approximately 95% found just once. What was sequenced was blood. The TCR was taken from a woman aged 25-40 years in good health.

The DNA of the CDR3 is TGTGCCAGCAGTGAATATTGGGGGCAGCCCCAGCATTTT. This encodes CASSEYWGQPQHF. V gene TRBV25-1 combines with J gene TRBJ1-5; possible D gene TRBD1, 5 bases. Germline CDR1 MGHDK, CDR2 SYGVNS. V was pared by 0 bases and J by 7 bases, with 7 bases between. The CDR3 sequence is 13 residues long.